This T cell receptor (beta chain) was documented in a study of blood T cells in healthy people across ages. Study findings and constraints: Using unsorted PBMCs precluded a conclusive naive versus antigen-experienced comparison. While age rose, TCR beta diversity per million T cells dropped in a roughly linear way.

Of note for this clonotype: Its antigen is not identified.

Unmatched junction bases numbered 5, after V lost 4 bases and J lost 7 bases. The CDR3 has 14 residues. CDR1 and CDR2 (germline): MNHNS, SASEGT. Donor samples were obtained from healthy Caucasian individuals from Russia, aged about 6 to 95. Total RNA amounts of at least 6 micrograms were extracted per sample. Then a second PCR, running about 6 to 12 cycles, was carried out with a sample-barcoded 5' primer and a J-beta primer mix. TCRdb reprocessed the 5' RACE reads with MiXCR, giving one entry per CDR3 protein. Of about 1.6 million distinct CDR3 sequences in the sample, about 32% were seen once. The receptor's source is a woman younger than 45 in good health. The genes are TRBV6-1 and TRBJ2-3; the match to TRBD2 covers 10 bases. The sequenced sample was blood. The CDR3 reads CASSGSGRPNTQYF. CDR3 nucleotides: TGTGCCAGCAGTGGTAGCGGGAGGCCGAATACGCAGTATTTT.